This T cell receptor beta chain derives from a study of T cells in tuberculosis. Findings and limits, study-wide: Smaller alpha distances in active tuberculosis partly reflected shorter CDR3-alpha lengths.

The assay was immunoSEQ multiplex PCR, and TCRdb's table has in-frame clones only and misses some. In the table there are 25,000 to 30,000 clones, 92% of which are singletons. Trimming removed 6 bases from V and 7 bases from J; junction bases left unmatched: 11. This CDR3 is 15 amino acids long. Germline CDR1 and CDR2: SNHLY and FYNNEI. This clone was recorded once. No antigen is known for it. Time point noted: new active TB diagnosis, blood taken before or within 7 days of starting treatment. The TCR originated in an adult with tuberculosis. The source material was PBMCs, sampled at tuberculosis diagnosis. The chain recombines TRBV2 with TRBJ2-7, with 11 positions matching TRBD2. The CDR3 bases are TGTGCCAGCAGCGAGACTAGCGGGGTGGTAGAAGAGCAGTACTTC. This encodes CASSETSGVVEEQYF.